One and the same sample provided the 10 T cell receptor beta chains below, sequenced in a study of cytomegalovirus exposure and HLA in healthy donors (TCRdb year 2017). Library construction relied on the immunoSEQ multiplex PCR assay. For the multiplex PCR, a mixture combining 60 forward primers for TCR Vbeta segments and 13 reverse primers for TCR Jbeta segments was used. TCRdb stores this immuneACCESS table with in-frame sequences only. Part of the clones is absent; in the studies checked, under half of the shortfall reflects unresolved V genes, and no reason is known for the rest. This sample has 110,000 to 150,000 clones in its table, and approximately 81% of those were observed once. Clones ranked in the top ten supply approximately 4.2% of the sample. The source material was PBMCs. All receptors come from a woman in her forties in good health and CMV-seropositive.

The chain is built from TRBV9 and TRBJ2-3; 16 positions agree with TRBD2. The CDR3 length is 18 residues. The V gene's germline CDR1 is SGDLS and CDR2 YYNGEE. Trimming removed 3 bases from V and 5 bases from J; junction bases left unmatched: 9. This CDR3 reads CASSEGEGLAGGGDTQYF. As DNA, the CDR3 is TGTGCCAGCAGCGAGGGAGAGGGACTAGCGGGGGGGGGAGATACGCAGTATTTT.

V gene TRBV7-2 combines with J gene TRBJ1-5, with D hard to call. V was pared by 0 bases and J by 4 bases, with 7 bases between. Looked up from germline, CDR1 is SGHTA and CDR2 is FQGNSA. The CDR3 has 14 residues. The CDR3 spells CASSLAPGNQPQHF. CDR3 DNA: TGTGCCAGCAGCTTAGCTCCAGGAAATCAGCCCCAGCATTTT.

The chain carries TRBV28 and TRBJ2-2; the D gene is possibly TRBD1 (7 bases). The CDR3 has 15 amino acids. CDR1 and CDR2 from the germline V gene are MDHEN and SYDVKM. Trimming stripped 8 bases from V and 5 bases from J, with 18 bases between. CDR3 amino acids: CASASAGGGTGELFF. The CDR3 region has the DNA TGTGCCAGCGCGTCGGCAGGGGGAGGAACCGGGGAGCTGTTTTTT.

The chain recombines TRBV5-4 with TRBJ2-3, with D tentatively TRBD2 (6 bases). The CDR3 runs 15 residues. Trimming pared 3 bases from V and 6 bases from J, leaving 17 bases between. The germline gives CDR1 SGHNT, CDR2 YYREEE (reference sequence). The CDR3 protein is CASSSGLTRSDTQYF. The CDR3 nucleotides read TGTGCCAGCAGCTCGGGACTTACGAGATCCGATACGCAGTATTTT.

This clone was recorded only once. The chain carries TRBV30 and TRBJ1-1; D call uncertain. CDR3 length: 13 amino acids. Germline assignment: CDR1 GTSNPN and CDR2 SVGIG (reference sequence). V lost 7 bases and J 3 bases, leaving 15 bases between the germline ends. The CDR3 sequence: CALFPVSDTEAFF. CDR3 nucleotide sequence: TGTGCCTTATTCCCTGTATCGGACACTGAAGCTTTCTTT.

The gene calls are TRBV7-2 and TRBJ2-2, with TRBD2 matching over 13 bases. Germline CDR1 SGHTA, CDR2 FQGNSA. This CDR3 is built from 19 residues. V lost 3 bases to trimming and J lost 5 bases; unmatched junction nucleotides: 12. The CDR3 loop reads CASSFQPTSGGARTGELFF. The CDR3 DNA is TGTGCCAGCAGCTTCCAGCCTACTAGCGGGGGGGCGAGGACCGGGGAGCTGTTTTTT.

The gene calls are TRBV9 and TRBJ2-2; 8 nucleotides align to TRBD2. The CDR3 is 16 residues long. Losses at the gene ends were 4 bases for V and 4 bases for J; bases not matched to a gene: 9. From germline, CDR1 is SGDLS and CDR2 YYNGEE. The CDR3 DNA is TGTGCCAGCAGCCCCCAGGTGGCGGGGGGCACCGGGGAGCTGTTTTTT. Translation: CASSPQVAGGTGELFF.

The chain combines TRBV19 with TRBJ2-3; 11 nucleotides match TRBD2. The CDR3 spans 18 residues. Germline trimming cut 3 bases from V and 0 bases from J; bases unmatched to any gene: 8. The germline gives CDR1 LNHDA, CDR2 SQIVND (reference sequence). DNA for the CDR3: TGTGCCAGTAGTATCGGACTAGCGGGTGGAACTAGCACAGATACGCAGTATTTT. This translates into CASSIGLAGGTSTDTQYF.

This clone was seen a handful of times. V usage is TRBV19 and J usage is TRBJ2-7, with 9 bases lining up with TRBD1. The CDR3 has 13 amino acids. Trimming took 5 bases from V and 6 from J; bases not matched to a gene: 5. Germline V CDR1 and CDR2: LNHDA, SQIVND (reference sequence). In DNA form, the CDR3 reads TGTGCCAGTAGTGGGACAGGGTCCCCCGAGCAGTACTTC. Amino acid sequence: CASSGTGSPEQYF.

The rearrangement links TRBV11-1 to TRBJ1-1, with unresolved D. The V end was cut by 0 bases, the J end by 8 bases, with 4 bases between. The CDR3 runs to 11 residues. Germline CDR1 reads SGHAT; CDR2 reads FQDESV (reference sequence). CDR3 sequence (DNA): TGTGCCAGCAGCTTAGCTTCGGAAGCTTTCTTT. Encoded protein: CASSLASEAFF.